This T cell receptor beta chain was sequenced in a study of cytotoxic CD8 clonotypes in ibrutinib-treated CLL. About the research overall: There were some 10 relapsed/refractory patients and around 15 treatment-naive patients, and under 18 were IGHV unmutated. Whole-study results and caveats: Public clonotypes showed up rarely, and on treatment they shrank or held steady. Clonality rose at ibrutinib response and fell back toward baseline at progression. Sustained-remission and progressing patients diverged in sampling times.

Remarks on this clone: What it binds is not known.

Germline V lookup: CDR1 MDHEN, CDR2 SYDVKM. V shed 5 bases, J shed 7 bases, and the junction held 10 bases outside the gene matches. The CDR3 extends over 15 amino acids. Clones were read by immunoSEQ multiplex PCR, and TCRdb kept only the in-frame ones, dropping some. The repertoire has hundreds of thousands of clones, around three quarters of them found once; the top ten carry 15%. Source: PBMCs, taken after 24 months of ibrutinib treatment. The source is a human donor with chronic lymphocytic leukemia. The chain uses TRBV28 and TRBJ2-3; 9 bases map to TRBD2. The CDR3 is CASSPYGTSWYTQYF. The DNA of the CDR3 is TGTGCCAGCAGTCCGTACGGGACTAGCTGGTATACGCAGTATTTT.